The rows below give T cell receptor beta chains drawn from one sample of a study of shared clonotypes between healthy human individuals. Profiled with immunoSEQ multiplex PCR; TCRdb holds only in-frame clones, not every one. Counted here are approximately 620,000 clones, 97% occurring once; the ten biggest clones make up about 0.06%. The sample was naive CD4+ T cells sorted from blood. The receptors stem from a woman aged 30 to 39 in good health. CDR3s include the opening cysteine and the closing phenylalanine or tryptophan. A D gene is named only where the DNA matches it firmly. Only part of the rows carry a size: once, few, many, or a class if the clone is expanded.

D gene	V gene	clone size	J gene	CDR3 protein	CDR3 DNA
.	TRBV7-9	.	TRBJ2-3	CASQQGTDTQYF	TGTGCCAGCCAACAGGGCACAGATACGCAGTATTTT
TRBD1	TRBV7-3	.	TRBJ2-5	CASSLYSMTGGETQYF	TGTGCCAGCAGCTTATACTCGATGACAGGGGGAGAGACCCAGTACTTC
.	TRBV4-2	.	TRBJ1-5	CASSPSSQQPQHF	TGTGCCAGCAGCCCTTCAAGTCAGCAGCCCCAGCATTTT
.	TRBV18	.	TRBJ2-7	CASSPPSVYEQYF	TGTGCCAGCTCACCACCGTCGGTTTACGAGCAGTACTTC
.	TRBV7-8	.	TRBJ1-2	CASSLYGERGYGYTF	TGTGCCAGCAGCTTATATGGGGAGAGAGGCTATGGCTACACCTTC
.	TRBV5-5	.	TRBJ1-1	CASSPGRAEAFF	TGTGCCAGCAGCCCGGGACGGGCTGAAGCTTTCTTT
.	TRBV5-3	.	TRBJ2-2	CARSLEGLCSGELFF	TGTGCCAGAAGCTTGGAGGGTTTGTGCTCCGGGGAGCTGTTTTTT
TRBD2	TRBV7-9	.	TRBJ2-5	CASRPLGGREETQYF	TGTGCCAGCAGACCTCTGGGCGGGAGGGAAGAGACCCAGTACTTC
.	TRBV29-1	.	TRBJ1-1	CSSKNGGNTEAFF	TGCAGCTCTAAAAACGGGGGCAATACTGAAGCTTTCTTT
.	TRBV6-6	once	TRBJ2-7	CASSYGQNYEQYF	TGTGCCAGCAGTTACGGGCAGAACTACGAGCAGTACTTC
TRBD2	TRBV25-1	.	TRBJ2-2	CASSEGLANTGELFF	TGTGCCAGCAGTGAGGGACTAGCAAACACCGGGGAGCTGTTTTTT
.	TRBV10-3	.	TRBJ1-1	CAISDSGSARWGAFF	TGTGCCATCAGTGATTCGGGATCTGCCCGGTGGGGAGCTTTCTTT
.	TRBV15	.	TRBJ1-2	CATSRDIYGYTF	TGTGCCACCAGCAGAGACATCTATGGCTACACCTTC
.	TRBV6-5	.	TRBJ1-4	CASRGGRAHNEKLFF	TGTGCCAGTCGTGGGGGGCGGGCCCATAATGAAAAACTGTTTTTT
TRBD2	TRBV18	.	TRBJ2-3	CASSPSLAGGSSTDTQYF	TGTGCCAGCTCACCTAGCTTAGCGGGCGGATCTAGCACAGATACGCAGTATTTT